The rows below give T cell receptor beta chains drawn from one sample of a study of cytomegalovirus exposure and HLA in healthy donors. Method: immunoSEQ multiplex PCR; TCRdb's copy keeps in-frame clones and lacks some. Of some 97,000 clones in the sample, about 70% were seen once. Input material: PBMCs. The receptors derive from a woman under 30 in good health and CMV-seropositive. Each CDR3 is given with its conserved first and last residue. The order of the fields is CDR3 protein, J gene, V gene.

CDR3 protein: CASSYTPNTGYSGDTQYF; J gene: TRBJ2-3; V gene: TRBV5-4
CDR3 protein: CASSLTGGGGGDTQYF; J gene: TRBJ2-3; V gene: TRBV7-9
CDR3 protein: CASSLGRGRGLTQHF; J gene: TRBJ1-5; V gene: TRBV28
CDR3 protein: CASSDPGTGGSQPQHF; J gene: TRBJ1-5; V gene: TRBV25-1
CDR3 protein: CASSLGQGYEQYF; J gene: TRBJ2-7; V gene: TRBV4-1
CDR3 protein: CASSLWGEGIYSGSDYNEQFF; J gene: TRBJ2-1; V gene: TRBV28
CDR3 protein: CASSRRAGDGYTF; J gene: TRBJ1-2; V gene: TRBV28
CDR3 protein: CARTQGDTGELFF; J gene: TRBJ2-2; V gene: TRBV2
CDR3 protein: CASSLRLNTQYF; J gene: TRBJ2-3; V gene: TRBV11-1
CDR3 protein: CASSFIAGEPTDTQYF; J gene: TRBJ2-3; V gene: TRBV11-2
CDR3 protein: CATTESHYEQYF; J gene: TRBJ2-7; V gene: TRBV28
CDR3 protein: CASSLNPAPGETQYF; J gene: TRBJ2-5; V gene: TRBV7-3
CDR3 protein: CASSLAATSSGEQYF; J gene: TRBJ2-7; V gene: TRBV5-1
CDR3 protein: CSASGGQDYGYTF; J gene: TRBJ1-2; V gene: TRBV29-1
CDR3 protein: CASSLTSGVYNEQFF; J gene: TRBJ2-1; V gene: TRBV27
CDR3 protein: CASSPRQGAEQYF; J gene: TRBJ2-7; V gene: TRBV5-4
CDR3 protein: CSSSLVSGDVGGYTF; J gene: TRBJ1-2; V gene: TRBV7-9
CDR3 protein: CASSLQGYTGELFF; J gene: TRBJ2-2; V gene: TRBV6-5
CDR3 protein: CASSLVQGAGGELFF; J gene: TRBJ2-2; V gene: TRBV7-2
CDR3 protein: CASSVRAESTDTQYF; J gene: TRBJ2-3; V gene: TRBV6-4
CDR3 protein: CAISESTGRNTEAFF; J gene: TRBJ1-1; V gene: TRBV10-3
CDR3 protein: CASRVTGQETQYF; J gene: TRBJ2-5; V gene: TRBV5-1
CDR3 protein: CASSQDPGLAGLQQYF; J gene: TRBJ2-7; V gene: TRBV4-3
CDR3 protein: CASSTPGQGYEQYF; J gene: TRBJ2-7; V gene: TRBV7-8
CDR3 protein: CASSLLRTGISYEQYF; J gene: TRBJ2-7; V gene: TRBV5-6
CDR3 protein: CASSKGGLAVASYEQYF; J gene: TRBJ2-7; V gene: TRBV21-1
CDR3 protein: CASSPLTETSTDTQYF; J gene: TRBJ2-3; V gene: TRBV27
CDR3 protein: CASSLAGGYTGELFF; J gene: TRBJ2-2; V gene: TRBV6-5
CDR3 protein: CASSFVAGEETQYF; J gene: TRBJ2-5; V gene: TRBV7-2
CDR3 protein: CASSPRTSGRGEQYF; J gene: TRBJ2-7; V gene: TRBV19
CDR3 protein: CASSPRIAAPYEQYF; J gene: TRBJ2-7; V gene: TRBV27
CDR3 protein: CASSLQTSGSGHEQFF; J gene: TRBJ2-1; V gene: TRBV5-1
CDR3 protein: CASRQGSTDTQYF; J gene: TRBJ2-3; V gene: TRBV6-5
CDR3 protein: CASSPPDIYTQYF; J gene: TRBJ2-3; V gene: TRBV28
CDR3 protein: CASSLLALEDEAFF; J gene: TRBJ1-1; V gene: TRBV5-5
CDR3 protein: CAISDGGSSDTQYF; J gene: TRBJ2-3; V gene: TRBV10-3
CDR3 protein: CASSHPGQGNNEQFF; J gene: TRBJ2-1; V gene: TRBV14
CDR3 protein: CASSWDNAYEQYF; J gene: TRBJ2-7; V gene: TRBV13
CDR3 protein: CASSARRLNTEAFF; J gene: TRBJ1-1; V gene: TRBV19
CDR3 protein: CASSLERVTSYGYTF; J gene: TRBJ1-2; V gene: TRBV7-2
CDR3 protein: CASRPGLITDTQYF; J gene: TRBJ2-3; V gene: TRBV28
CDR3 protein: CASSLTSGSGLDEQYF; J gene: TRBJ2-7; V gene: TRBV7-9
CDR3 protein: CASSQEPGQGAGGNQPQHF; J gene: TRBJ1-5; V gene: TRBV4-1
CDR3 protein: CASKLAGGDEQFF; J gene: TRBJ2-1; V gene: TRBV6-5
CDR3 protein: CASSWGGGSSEQYF; J gene: TRBJ2-7; V gene: TRBV5-6
CDR3 protein: CASSGYSGAQRDVF; J gene: TRBJ2-7; V gene: TRBV2
CDR3 protein: CATSHLSKSSYNEQFF; J gene: TRBJ2-1; V gene: TRBV15
CDR3 protein: CAWSSLTATNEKLFF; J gene: TRBJ1-4; V gene: TRBV30
CDR3 protein: CASSSPTGKDIQYF; J gene: TRBJ2-4; V gene: TRBV5-1
CDR3 protein: CASSLARGENNEQFF; J gene: TRBJ2-1; V gene: TRBV27
CDR3 protein: CASSESQGGQPQHF; J gene: TRBJ1-5; V gene: TRBV6-4
CDR3 protein: CASSSQRGYSYNEQFF; J gene: TRBJ2-1; V gene: TRBV19
CDR3 protein: CASSPGGNTIYF; J gene: TRBJ1-3; V gene: TRBV28
CDR3 protein: CASSEDPSSYNEQFF; J gene: TRBJ2-1; V gene: TRBV6-1
CDR3 protein: CASSTRLAASYEQYF; J gene: TRBJ2-7; V gene: TRBV5-4